The sequence of this T cell receptor beta chain was determined in a study of blood T cell repertoires in COVID-19 (dated by TCRdb to between 2020 and 2021). Regarding the study in general: Samples covering the acute and convalescent phases of COVID-19 were provided by collaborators in the United States, Italy and Spain. A de-identified subject ID, COVID-19 status, age in years and sex were almost always included in the sample metadata. Deeply sampled blood TCRbeta repertoires from subjects exposed to, actively infected with, or recovered from COVID-19 were included in the dataset. The material from the prospective study consisted of cDNA or gDNA derived from T cells, B-cell-depleted T cells, or PBMCs. Samples came from the ongoing ImmuneRACE study (first 160 participants) plus 1,254 subjects from 6 global collaborators. The repertoires were made available in a free public database intended to serve as a resource for research on the immune response to SARS-CoV-2. Where HLA class I and class II types were available, the types were taken from metadata supplied by the sample provider, not from assay-based typing. What the research found in general, with its limitations: The amount of clinical and demographic metadata varied by source and participant and was provided uncurated.

The collaborating institutions used their own protocols to collect whole blood in K2EDTA tubes. For TCRbeta analysis, collaborators shipped samples as frozen whole blood, isolated PBMCs, or DNA extracted from either of those sample types. A remark on this clone: Its target antigen remains unknown. The sample holds no much larger clone one base away, and base qualities are not on file.

TCRbeta CDR3 regions were amplified from genomic DNA using the immunoSEQ Assay, a bias-controlled multiplex PCR. From the authors' description of their analysis: The number of nucleated cells in each sample was estimated from the amplification of reference gene primers within the assay. Sequence reads were collapsed and filtered to measure the absolute abundance of every unique TCRbeta CDR3 rearrangement. For each sample, productive Simpson clonality was calculated as the square root of Simpson's diversity index across productive rearrangements. TCRdb re-hosts the immuneACCESS table, in-frame sequences only. Its copies lack some clones; in the studies checked, an unresolved V gene accounts for under half of them, and the cause for the rest is not known. The V and J calls and clone size were taken over from that table, and D and trimming were inferred from the DNA. This sample holds fewer than 350,000 clones; roughly 89% were observed only once. The ten biggest clones cover about 5% of the sample.

Looking up the germline V gene yields CDR1 LGHNT and CDR2 FRNRAP. V has 0 bases trimmed and J has 9 bases trimmed; junction bases matching no gene number 4. Reading from cysteine to phenylalanine, the CDR3 counts 15 amino acids. Just CDR3 DNA is preserved here, 45 bases in frame from base 1. The source material was peripheral blood. The chain couples TRBV12-5 to TRBJ2-2; TRBD1 fits 10 bases in the junction. This TCR derives from a man aged 35-49 years with acute or convalescent COVID-19. For the CDR3, the sequence is CASGLVLGQGWELFF. The nucleotides are TGTGCTAGTGGTTTGGTACTGGGACAGGGGTGGGAGCTGTTTTTT.